The 19 T cell receptor beta chains given below trace back to one sample, sequenced in a study of blood T cells in healthy people across ages. Primers used in a second PCR of roughly 6 to 11 cycles were a sample-barcoded 5' primer and a J-beta primer mix. TCRdb redid the calling of the 5' RACE reads with MiXCR, one entry per CDR3 protein. The sample consists of some 1.7 million distinct CDR3 sequences, 28% of them appearing once. Sequences were obtained from blood. The receptors stem from a woman aged 25 to 39 in good health.

This rearrangement joins TRBV27 to TRBJ2-1; 12 bases fit TRBD2. Per the germline V gene, CDR1 is MNHEY and CDR2 is SMNVEV (reference sequence). The length of the CDR3 is 16 residues. With V trimmed by 3 bases and J by 6 bases, 6 bases remained unmatched. Here the CDR3 reads CASSFKGLAGVNEQFF. The CDR3, as DNA: TGTGCCAGCAGTTTTAAGGGACTAGCGGGTGTCAATGAGCAGTTCTTC.

This clonotype was detected ten times or more. The genes are TRBV5-5 and TRBJ2-5; D possibly corresponds to TRBD1 (6 bases). The CDR3 covers 16 residues. The V end was cut by 2 bases, the J end by 5 bases, with 19 bases between. Germline-derived CDR1 and CDR2 are SGHKS and YYEKEE (reference sequence). CDR3 DNA: TGTGCCAGCAGCTTAGGGTTGGACAGTCTTGGGGAGACCCAGTACTTC. The encoded protein is CASSLGLDSLGETQYF.

In its sample, this clonotype was seen many times. The chain has TRBV7-2 and TRBJ2-3; perhaps TRBD2 as D (6 bases). The CDR3 spans 15 residues. Germline CDR1 reads SGHTA; CDR2 reads FQGNSA. V lost 5 bases and J lost 6, with 18 bases in between. The CDR3 DNA reads TGTGCCAGCAGCCCGTCCTTCGCGGGGCTGGATACGCAGTATTTT. Protein: CASSPSFAGLDTQYF.

This clonotype was counted a few times. CDR3: CASTLGYFTEAFF. In DNA, the CDR3 is TGTGCCAGCACCTTGGGGTATTTCACTGAAGCTTTCTTT. V is TRBV12-3 or TRBV12-4 and J is TRBJ1-1; D is uncertain. Trimming cost V 7 bases and J 4 bases, with 13 bases left between them. The CDR3 is 13 residues long.

This clonotype was counted between two and nine times. J is TRBJ1-6 and V is TRBV5-4; D not resolved. This CDR3 region has 12 residues. Trimming shortened V by 2 bases and J by 12 bases, and 9 bases separated the two germline ends. Germline CDR1 SGHNT, CDR2 YYREEE (reference sequence). Here the CDR3 reads CASSFDSGPLHF. The CDR3 bases are TGTGCCAGCAGCTTCGACTCTGGACCCCTCCACTTT.

This clonotype was seen a single time. A read error may explain this, as a much larger clone is one base away. The chain links TRBV7-2 to TRBJ1-5, with D possibly TRBD1 on 5 matching bases. The CDR3 has 16 residues. Germline V gives CDR1 SGHTA, CDR2 FQGNSA. This chain's CDR3 is CASSLGGGKGNQPRHF. In nucleotides, the CDR3 is TGTGCCAGCAGCTTAGGGGGGGGGAAGGGCAATCAGCCCCGGCATTTT.

This clonotype came up a few times. This chain links TRBV25-1 with TRBJ1-5; no reliable D call. This CDR3 comprises 13 residues. Germline lookup yields CDR1 MGHDK and CDR2 SYGVNS. The V end lost 4 bases, the J end lost 7 bases, and 11 bases lay between the germline ends. This CDR3 reads CASSGTVGQPQHF. The CDR3 nucleotides are TGTGCCAGCAGTGGGACGGTAGGCCAGCCCCAGCATTTT.

This clonotype was recorded a few times. The chain has TRBV6-2 or TRBV6-3 and TRBJ2-1; 7 bases align to TRBD2. The CDR3 totals 14 residues. CDR1 MNHEY and CDR2 SVGEGT come from the germline V gene. Unmatched junction bases numbered 7, after V lost 9 bases and J lost 2 bases. CDR3 sequence reads: CASIEAGPYNEQFF. DNA of the CDR3: TGTGCCAGTATTGAAGCGGGGCCCTACAATGAGCAGTTCTTC.

V is TRBV5-1 and J is TRBJ1-2; no clear D gene. V lost 4 bases to trimming and J lost 6 bases, with 16 bases between them. This CDR3 is 14 amino acids long. The V gene's germline CDR1 is SGHRS and CDR2 YFSETQ. The CDR3 sequence: CASSTAGGGDGYTF. The CDR3 coding sequence is TGCGCCAGCAGCACTGCAGGAGGCGGTGATGGCTACACCTTC.

This chain uses TRBV20-1 with TRBJ1-1, with a weak D call TRBD1 (5 bases). This CDR3 contains 14 residues. The germline CDR1 and CDR2 sequences are DFQATT and SNEGSKA (reference sequence). The ends were cut back, 1 base at V and 10 bases at J, with 19 bases in the middle. The CDR3 DNA reads TGCAGTGCTAGAGTTCCTAGAGGGTTGGGGACAGCTTTCTTT. Amino acid sequence: CSARVPRGLGTAFF.

This clonotype was counted between two and nine times. The chain has TRBV5-8 and TRBJ2-3; D unclear. CDR1 SGHTS and CDR2 YDEGEE come from the germline V gene. The V end was cut by 6 bases, the J end by 3 bases, with 8 bases between. CDR3 size: 12 residues. Here the CDR3 reads CASNPRTDTQYF. CDR3 DNA: TGTGCCAGCAACCCGCGGACAGATACGCAGTATTTT.

This clonotype was detected only a few times. The chain links TRBV7-3 to TRBJ2-3; 10 positions agree with TRBD2. Germline CDR1 and CDR2: SGHTA and FQGTGA. The CDR3 has 15 residues. The junction had 5 bases not matched to a gene; V was cut back by 6 bases and J by 2 bases. CDR3 region: CASSQAGGLTDTQYF. DNA of the CDR3: TGTGCCAGCAGTCAAGCGGGGGGGCTCACAGATACGCAGTATTTT.

This chain joins TRBV18 and TRBJ2-3; TRBD1 agrees at 9 bases. CDR1 and CDR2 from the germline V gene are KGHSH and LQKENI. The V segment lost 6 bases and the J segment 1 base; nucleotides outside the gene matches: 14. This CDR3 spans 18 amino acids. CDR3 in amino acids: CASSPSNYRGRGTDTQYF. The CDR3 DNA reads TGTGCCAGCTCCCCTTCAAACTACAGGGGGCGAGGCACAGATACGCAGTATTTT.

The chain combines TRBV5-5 with TRBJ2-3; no definite D call. V was cut by 4 bases and J by 1 base, with 16 bases left in between. CDR1 and CDR2 from the germline V gene are SGHKS and YYEKEE (reference sequence). This CDR3 spans 16 amino acids. The CDR3 DNA sequence: TGTGCCAGCAGCACCACCTGGACCAAAGGCACAGATACGCAGTATTTT. Protein: CASSTTWTKGTDTQYF.

The rearrangement links TRBV5-1 to TRBJ1-2; possibly TRBD1 for D (5 bases). Germline V gene sequence: CDR1 SGHRS, CDR2 YFSETQ. V lost 0 bases and J 2 bases, leaving 17 bases between the germline ends. The CDR3 contains 17 residues. This chain's CDR3 is CASSLASTDTANYGYTF. Written as DNA, the CDR3 is TGCGCCAGCAGCTTGGCGAGTACGGACACCGCGAACTATGGCTACACCTTC.

The V and J genes are TRBV12-3 or TRBV12-4 and TRBJ1-5, with D maybe TRBD1 (5 bases). The CDR3 is 14 amino acids. Deletions cut 1 base from V and 11 bases from J, with 15 bases between. This CDR3 is CASSLGPGLGSQHF. As DNA, the CDR3 is TGTGCCAGCAGTTTAGGCCCAGGGTTAGGGTCCCAGCATTTT.

The sample holds many counts of this clonotype. The chain has TRBV6-5 and TRBJ1-1; the match to TRBD1 covers 9 bases. Germline-derived CDR1 and CDR2 are MNHEY and SVGAGI. V lost 7 bases, J lost 0 bases, and 3 bases stayed unmatched. The CDR3 has 14 residues. CDR3 residues: CASTGQGMNTEAFF. The CDR3 DNA reads TGTGCCAGCACCGGACAGGGGATGAACACTGAAGCTTTCTTT.

The table lists this clonotype with a count of one. The CDR3 DNA reads TGTGCCAGCAGCCGGGTTCTGACCAGCGGGGACTCCTACGAGCAGTACTTC. This gives the protein CASSRVLTSGDSYEQYF. The chain links TRBV2 to TRBJ2-7; 7 bases fit TRBD2. The CDR3 has 17 residues. V lost 6 bases and J lost 0; bases outside the gene matches: 14. Germline CDR1 SNHLY, CDR2 FYNNEI.

The chain carries TRBV12-3 or TRBV12-4 and TRBJ2-3; tentative D call: TRBD2 (6 bases). The CDR3 totals 14 residues. V lost 8 bases and J 3 bases, leaving 15 bases between the germline ends. This CDR3 is CASAGTPLTDTQYF. DNA of the CDR3: TGTGCCAGCGCGGGGACGCCCCTTACAGATACGCAGTATTTT.